Shown below are 30 T cell receptor beta chains from a single sample sequenced in a study of radiotherapy plus CTLA-4 blockade in lung cancer. The repertoire was sequenced with immunoSEQ multiplex PCR; TCRdb's copy has only in-frame clones and lacks some. The repertoire has tens of thousands of clones, roughly 70% of them found once; the top ten carry roughly 4.8%. The specimen comprised peripheral blood, sampled from a patient treated with radiotherapy plus ipilimumab. These receptors came from a human donor with non-small cell lung cancer whose response to radiotherapy plus ipilimumab could not be evaluated.

The chain is built from TRBV5-6 and TRBJ2-3, with 11 bases lining up with TRBD2. The CDR3 extends over 15 amino acids. Looked up from germline, CDR1 is SGHDT and CDR2 is YYEEEE. Germline trimming cut 4 bases from V and 5 bases from J; bases unmatched to any gene: 6. In DNA form, the CDR3 reads TGTGCCAGCAGCGCCGGGACTAGCGGAGGAGATACGCAGTATTTT. It is translated as CASSAGTSGGDTQYF. The full variable domain, in which reference TRBV5-6 and TRBJ2-3 provide the parts outside the CDR3, is DAGVTQSPTHLIKTRGQQVTLRCSPKSGHDTVSWYQQALGQGPQFIFQYYEEEERQRGNFPDRFSGHQFPNYSSELNVNALLLGDSALYLCASSAGTSGGDTQYFGPGTRLTVL.

V usage is TRBV5-1 and J usage is TRBJ2-1, with 12 bases lining up with TRBD2. J lost 5 bases, V lost 1 base, and 7 bases had no gene match. There are 17 residues in the CDR3. From germline, CDR1 is SGHRS and CDR2 YFSETQ. CDR3 in amino acids: CASSLSPLAGGNNEQFF. The CDR3 coding sequence is TGCGCCAGCAGCTTGTCCCCACTAGCGGGAGGTAACAATGAGCAGTTCTTC.

This clone occurred a few times. The chain carries TRBV2 and TRBJ1-6; D gene ambiguous. Trimming removed 2 bases at V and 0 bases at J, with 5 bases between. The CDR3 contains 15 residues. Germline CDR1 and CDR2: SNHLY and FYNNEI. The CDR3 DNA reads TGTGCCAGCAGTGAAATAAACTCCTATAATTCACCCCTCCACTTT. Protein product: CASSEINSYNSPLHF.

This chain uses TRBV6-5 with TRBJ2-3; TRBD2 matches at 13 bases. CDR1 is MNHEY, CDR2 SVGAGI, per germline. There are 16 residues in the CDR3. V lost 4 bases and J lost 7; bases outside the gene matches: 8. The CDR3 protein is CASSSPGTSGMYTQYF. In nucleotides, the CDR3 is TGTGCCAGCAGTTCCCCCGGGACTAGCGGGATGTATACGCAGTATTTT.

The rearrangement uses TRBV7-9 and TRBJ1-1, with TRBD1 matching over 10 bases. After removal of 3 bases from V and 5 bases from J, the junction contained 3 bases not matched to a gene. This CDR3 spans 14 amino acids. CDR1 and CDR2 from the germline V gene are SEHNR and FQNEAQ (reference sequence). The CDR3 reads CASSFQGQGTEAFF. DNA for the CDR3: TGTGCCAGCAGCTTTCAGGGACAGGGGACTGAAGCTTTCTTT.

The J gene is TRBJ2-3, the V gene TRBV11-3; D remains ambiguous. The CDR3 loop spans 15 amino acids. CDR1 and CDR2 (germline): SGHNT, YENEEA. The V and J ends lost 2 bases and 2 bases respectively, with 11 bases between them. The CDR3 DNA is TGTGCCAGCAGCTTATTCGGTACCCCCACAGATACGCAGTATTTT. Translating it yields CASSLFGTPTDTQYF.

The rearrangement uses TRBV18 and TRBJ1-1; D is possibly TRBD1 (6 bases). CDR3 length: 14 amino acids. Germline V gene sequence: CDR1 KGHSH, CDR2 LQKENI. V was pared by 6 bases and J by 7 bases, with 18 bases between. DNA for the CDR3: TGTGCCAGCTCCCCTTTTACAGGGTCTATTGAAGCTTTCTTT. It translates to CASSPFTGSIEAFF.

The genes are TRBV7-9 and TRBJ2-2; D is unclear. In germline, CDR1 is SEHNR, CDR2 FQNEAQ (reference sequence). The CDR3 runs 11 residues. The germline V and J ends were trimmed by 5 bases and 7 bases, with 5 bases remaining between them. The CDR3 DNA is TGTGCCAGCAGCCTCTTCGGGGAGCTGTTTTTT. Its translation: CASSLFGELFF.

The V gene is TRBV28, the J gene TRBJ2-7; 7 bases are a match to TRBD1. The CDR3 is 14 amino acids. V was clipped by 5 bases and J by 2 bases; unmatched bases: 6. Germline V gene data show CDR1 as MDHEN and CDR2 as SYDVKM. This CDR3 is CASSLTGVPYEQYF. CDR3 nucleotides: TGTGCCAGCAGTCTTACAGGGGTTCCCTACGAGCAGTACTTC.

The V call is TRBV5-1, the J call TRBJ2-7, with no clear D. The V end lost 0 bases, the J end lost 3 bases, and 13 bases lay between the germline ends. The CDR3 has 15 residues. Germline CDR1 reads SGHRS; CDR2 reads YFSETQ. CDR3 in amino acids: CASSLGARPGYEQYF. The CDR3 bases are TGCGCCAGCAGCTTGGGAGCCCGACCGGGCTACGAGCAGTACTTC.

The chain recombines TRBV11-3 with TRBJ2-2; TRBD1 matches at 9 bases. Trimming at V came to 4 bases and at J to 4 bases, leaving 10 bases not matched to a gene. This CDR3 spans 17 amino acids. Looked up from germline, CDR1 is SGHNT and CDR2 is YENEEA. The CDR3 reads CASSSEVGTGFTGELFF. For the CDR3, the DNA is TGTGCCAGCAGCTCCGAAGTGGGGACAGGGTTCACCGGGGAGCTGTTTTTT.

The rearrangement uses TRBV28 and TRBJ1-2; TRBD1 aligns across 8 bases. CDR1 and CDR2 from the germline V gene are MDHEN and SYDVKM. After removal of 5 bases from V and 8 bases from J, the junction contained 7 bases not matched to a gene. This CDR3 comprises 13 residues. CDR3 sequence reads: CASSPGQGGGYTF. CDR3 coding DNA: TGTGCCAGCAGTCCCGGACAGGGTGGCGGCTACACCTTC.

The chain links TRBV5-4 to TRBJ2-3; possibly TRBD1 for D (6 bases). Germline V gene sequence: CDR1 SGHNT, CDR2 YYREEE (reference sequence). V shed 0 bases and J shed 2 bases, with 13 bases lying between them. This CDR3 is 16 amino acids long. CDR3 nucleotide sequence: TGTGCCAGCAGCTTGGGGGGGCAGGGCGACACAGATACGCAGTATTTT. It codes for CASSLGGQGDTDTQYF. Combining the CDR3 with reference TRBV5-4 and TRBJ2-3 gives the whole variable domain ETGVTQSPTHLIKTRGQQVTLRCSSQSGHNTVSWYQQALGQGPQFIFQYYREEENGRGNFPPRFSGLQFPNYSSELNVNALELDDSALYLCASSLGGQGDTDTQYFGPGTRLTVL.

The chain combines TRBV5-1 with TRBJ1-4; 7 nucleotides align to TRBD1. V lost 7 bases, J lost 2 bases, and 5 bases stayed unmatched. This CDR3 is built from 14 residues. Germline values: CDR1 SGHRS, CDR2 YFSETQ. CDR3 coding DNA: TGCGCCAGCGGACAACAGGGGACTAATGAAAAACTGTTTTTT. Protein: CASGQQGTNEKLFF.

This chain links TRBV2 with TRBJ1-2; D is undetermined. V lost 6 bases and J 5 bases, leaving 16 bases between the germline ends. CDR1 is SNHLY and CDR2 is FYNNEI in the germline V gene. CDR3 length equals 14 residues. CDR3 in DNA: TGTGCCAGCAGCCCGCTATCCAACTTTTATGGCTACACCTTC. Its translation: CASSPLSNFYGYTF.

The chain couples TRBV7-9 to TRBJ2-7; TRBD2 matches at 16 bases. Germline lookup yields CDR1 SEHNR and CDR2 FQNEAQ (reference sequence). The CDR3 is made up of 16 amino acids. The junction had 2 bases not matched to a gene; V was cut back by 5 bases and J by 1 base. This CDR3 is CASSAGLAGGSYEQYF. The CDR3 DNA follows: TGTGCCAGCAGCGCGGGACTAGCGGGAGGGTCCTACGAGCAGTACTTC.

The rearrangement links TRBV15 to TRBJ2-7; D is unclear. V was trimmed by 0 bases and J by 3 bases, leaving 6 bases between them. The germline V gene encodes CDR1 LNHNV and CDR2 YYDKDF (reference sequence). This CDR3 has 13 residues. For the CDR3, the DNA is TGTGCCACCAGCAGAGATTCAATCTACGAGCAGTACTTC. Amino acid sequence: CATSRDSIYEQYF.

V is TRBV28 and J is TRBJ2-3; tentatively, D is TRBD2 (6 bases). Germline CDR1 is MDHEN and CDR2 is SYDVKM. This CDR3 has 15 residues. The V end was cut by 1 base, the J end by 3 bases, with 11 bases between. The CDR3 spells CASSLSRGGTDTQYF. CDR3 DNA sequence: TGTGCCAGCAGTTTATCGAGAGGAGGGACAGATACGCAGTATTTT. Using reference TRBV28 and TRBJ2-3 for the parts outside the CDR3, the full variable domain is DVKVTQSSRYLVKRTGEKVFLECVQDMDHENMFWYRQDPGLGLRLIYFSYDVKMKEKGDIPEGYSVSREKKERFSLILESASTNQTSMYLCASSLSRGGTDTQYFGPGTRLTVL.

V usage is TRBV2 and J usage is TRBJ2-1; D may be TRBD1 (7 bases). The CDR3 consists of 15 residues. Germline lookup yields CDR1 SNHLY and CDR2 FYNNEI. Trimming removed 2 bases from V and 9 bases from J, with 17 bases in between. The CDR3 DNA sequence: TGTGCCAGCAGTGAACAGGGGGGCCCAGAAGCTGAGCAGTTCTTC. It encodes CASSEQGGPEAEQFF.

The chain uses TRBV7-6 and TRBJ2-5; D might be TRBD1 (5 bases). The CDR3 consists of 14 residues. The V end was cut by 0 bases, the J end by 5 bases, with 10 bases between. The V gene's germline CDR1 is SGHVS and CDR2 FNYEAQ. CDR3 DNA: TGTGCCAGCAGCTTAGCGCGGAAGGGGGAGACCCAGTACTTC. It is translated as CASSLARKGETQYF.

The rearrangement joins TRBV18 to TRBJ2-3, with 7 bases aligning to TRBD2. With 3 bases clipped from V and 0 bases from J, the junction kept 0 bases outside the gene matches. CDR3 length equals 14 residues. Germline V CDR1 and CDR2: KGHSH, LQKENI. CDR3 nucleotides: TGTGCCAGCTCACCTAGCGGGAGCACAGATACGCAGTATTTT. It encodes CASSPSGSTDTQYF.

This chain joins TRBV5-1 and TRBJ2-6; D unclear. The CDR3 has 16 residues. The germline V gene encodes CDR1 SGHRS and CDR2 YFSETQ. Trimming left V 2 bases short and J 3 bases short, with 12 bases between. The CDR3 here is CASSFPLQVGANVLTF. Written as DNA, the CDR3 is TGCGCCAGCAGCTTCCCCTTACAAGTTGGGGCCAACGTCCTGACTTTC.

The V gene is TRBV28, the J gene TRBJ2-5; D remains unclear. V was pared by 7 bases and J by 0 bases, with 9 bases between. The CDR3 spans 13 residues. Germline V gene data show CDR1 as MDHEN and CDR2 as SYDVKM. The CDR3 protein is CASTPVDQETQYF. CDR3 bases: TGTGCCAGCACGCCGGTAGACCAAGAGACCCAGTACTTC.

The rearrangement joins TRBV10-3 to TRBJ2-7; no definite D call. The V gene lost 11 bases and the J gene lost 7 bases, with 9 bases spanning the gap. The germline CDR1 and CDR2 sequences are ENHRY and SYGVKD. The CDR3 contains 9 residues. CDR3 sequence: CAHPREQYF. DNA for the CDR3: TGTGCCCACCCGAGGGAGCAGTACTTC.

The V gene is TRBV4-2, the J gene TRBJ1-4; 11 bases line up with TRBD1. V trimming: 2 bases; J trimming: 8 bases; junction bases outside the gene matches: 13. The CDR3 covers 18 residues. Germline CDR1 LGHNA, CDR2 YNFKEQ. CDR3 DNA: TGTGCCAGCAGCCAAAAATGGACAGGGGGCATCGAATGGGAAAAACTGTTTTTT. This gives the protein CASSQKWTGGIEWEKLFF.

The rearrangement uses TRBV12-5 and TRBJ2-1, with 8 bases that match TRBD2. Trimming at V came to 7 bases and at J to 0 bases, leaving 14 bases not matched to a gene. Germline V gives CDR1 LGHNT, CDR2 FRNRAP. The CDR3 contains 18 residues. The CDR3 DNA reads TGTGCTAGTGCCCGGGGGTCTAGCGGGCGAAGCTCCTACAATGAGCAGTTCTTC. Translated: CASARGSSGRSSYNEQFF.

The gene calls are TRBV4-1 and TRBJ2-7; the D gene is possibly TRBD2 (6 bases). This CDR3 spans 13 amino acids. In germline, CDR1 is MGHRA, CDR2 YSYEKL. V was clipped by 1 base and J by 2 bases, with 6 bases between them. The CDR3 DNA reads as TGCGCCAGCAGCCAAGCGGGGGCCTACGAGCAGTACTTC. Translating gives CASSQAGAYEQYF.

The chain combines TRBV6-1 with TRBJ1-5; 7 nucleotides align to TRBD1. V was clipped by 4 bases and J by 6 bases; unmatched bases: 3. The CDR3 consists of 13 residues. Looked up from germline, CDR1 is MNHNS and CDR2 is SASEGT. Here the CDR3 DNA reads TGTGCCAGCAGTGGACAGGGAAGTCAGCCCCAGCATTTT. Amino acids: CASSGQGSQPQHF.

The chain carries TRBV15 and TRBJ2-1; 14 bases match TRBD2. Germline loops: CDR1 LNHNV, CDR2 YYDKDF (reference sequence). Germline trimming cut 0 bases from V and 2 bases from J; bases unmatched to any gene: 6. The CDR3 loop spans 19 amino acids. The CDR3 nucleotides read TGTGCCACCAGCAGAGATACCGGGACTAGCGGGAGCCCCTACAATGAGCAGTTCTTC. Translation: CATSRDTGTSGSPYNEQFF.

This clone was observed a few times. The chain combines TRBV6-1 with TRBJ1-5; 7 nucleotides line up with TRBD1. The germline V gene has CDR1 MNHNS and CDR2 SASEGT. Trimming cost V 5 bases and J 4 bases; bases outside gene matches: 2. The CDR3 has 13 amino acids. The CDR3 sequence: CASSRDRNQPQHF. The CDR3 coding sequence is TGTGCCAGCAGTAGGGACAGAAATCAGCCCCAGCATTTT.